This T cell receptor beta chain was recovered during a study of blood T cell repertoires in COVID-19 (dated by TCRdb to 2019 to 2021). Regarding the complete study: Collaborator samples came from the United States, Italy and Spain and covered acute and convalescent phases of COVID-19. A freely available public database, intended as a resource for researchers studying the immune response to SARS-CoV-2, is where the repertoires were released. The material from the prospective study consisted of cDNA or gDNA derived from T cells, B-cell-depleted T cells, or PBMCs. Subjects who had been exposed to COVID-19, were actively infected with it, or had recovered from it provided the deeply sampled blood TCRbeta repertoires that made up the dataset. A de-identified subject ID, COVID-19 status, age in years and sex were almost always included in the sample metadata. Samples came from the ongoing ImmuneRACE study (first 160 participants) plus 1,254 subjects from 6 global collaborators. HLA class I and class II types, where available, came from metadata supplied by the sample provider rather than from assay-based typing.

Between the V and J ends, shortened by 5 bases and 4 bases respectively, the junction contains 15 bases. From a lookup of the germline V gene, CDR1 and CDR2 are SNHLY and FYNNEI. Measured from the cysteine to the phenylalanine, the CDR3 is 15 residues long. CDR3 DNA is the only sequence kept; it has 45 bases, read in frame from the first base. TCRbeta CDR3 regions were amplified from genomic DNA by means of the immunoSEQ Assay, a bias-controlled multiplex PCR. On the study's bioinformatics: Within the assay, amplification of reference gene primers was used to estimate how many nucleated cells each sample contained. Sequence reads were collapsed and filtered to measure the absolute abundance of every unique TCRbeta CDR3 rearrangement. For each sample, productive Simpson clonality was calculated by taking the square root of Simpson's diversity index across productive rearrangements. In its TCRdb copy, this immuneACCESS table keeps in-frame sequences only and misses some clones. Where compared with another copy, unresolved V genes explain less than half of these, and the others have no known cause. V and J calls plus clone size are reproduced from that table; the DNA served to infer D and trimming. This sample has around 53,000 clones in its table, and approximately 90% of those were observed once. The ten biggest clones cover 4% of the sample.

What the work shows at the level of the full study, not this receptor alone: The quantity of clinical and demographic metadata differed by source and by participant and was supplied without curation.

This clone is a singleton in its sample. What antigen it recognizes has not been identified. No base-level quality is on record; no much larger clone is a single base apart. Each collaborating institution followed its own protocols to collect whole blood in K2EDTA tubes. Collaborator samples were shipped for TCRbeta analysis as frozen whole blood, isolated PBMCs, or DNA extracted from either sample type. Sequencing was done on a sample of peripheral blood. The chain employs TRBV2 and TRBJ2-1; TRBD1 is a weak D gene call, 6 bases matching. The TCR sequence derives from a man aged 45-65 years with acute or convalescent COVID-19. CDR3 loop: CASSQDRGGYNEQFF. The DNA is TGTGCCAGCAGTCAGGACAGAGGCGGATACAATGAGCAGTTCTTC.